This T cell receptor (beta chain) emerged from a study of T-cell memory formation after mild COVID-19. TCRdb reanalysed the 5' RACE reads using MiXCR and keeps one entry per CDR3 protein. The sample has over 500,000 distinct CDR3 sequences, 17% seen once. The sample holds a few counts of this clonotype. Trimming took 1 base from V and 2 from J, leaving 11 bases between them. The CDR3 extends over 14 amino acids. CDR1 is SQVTM and CDR2 is ANQGSEA in the germline V gene. The sample was PBMCs or a T cell subset sorted from them (not recorded which). This receptor was taken from an adult woman who had mild COVID-19 (a few samples of this study predate the infection). Cell type and time point are not known. J is TRBJ1-2 and V is TRBV29-1; D possibly corresponds to TRBD1 (5 bases). This chain's CDR3 is CSVEASGRNYGYTF. CDR3 coding DNA: TGCAGCGTTGAAGCGTCAGGGAGGAACTATGGCTACACCTTC. The variable domain in full, with the rest retrieved from reference TRBV29-1 and TRBJ1-2, is SAVISQKPSRDICQRGTSLTIQCQVDSQVTMMFWYRQQPGQSLTLIATANQGSEATYESGFVIDKFPISRPNLTFSTLTVSNMSPEDSSIYLCSVEASGRNYGYTFGSGTRLTVV.